This T cell receptor beta chain was documented in a study of blood T cell repertoires in COVID-19 (dated by TCRdb to 2018 to 2020). For the study in its entirety: Collaborator samples came from the United States, Italy and Spain and covered acute and convalescent phases of COVID-19. The prospective study material was composed of cDNA or gDNA derived from T cells, B-cell-depleted T cells, or PBMCs. Subjects who had been exposed to COVID-19, were actively infected with it, or had recovered from it provided the deeply sampled blood TCRbeta repertoires that made up the dataset. The repertoires were made available in a free public database intended to serve as a resource for research on the immune response to SARS-CoV-2. The samples were drawn from two sources: the first 160 participants of the ongoing ImmuneRACE study, and 1,000 to 1,500 subjects contributed by 6 global collaborators. Sample metadata almost always included a de-identified subject ID, COVID-19 status, age in years and sex. Where HLA class I and class II types were available, the types were taken from metadata supplied by the sample provider, not from assay-based typing. Overall study outcomes, separate from this receptor: Clinical and demographic metadata were provided uncurated, with the amount varying by source and participant.

V drops 6 bases and J drops 5 bases, leaving 20 bases in between. CDR1 and CDR2 (MDHEN, SYDVKM) derive from the germline V gene. From the cysteine through the phenylalanine, the CDR3 covers 16 amino acids. Solely the CDR3 DNA is kept, with 48 bases framed from the first base. TCRbeta CDR3 regions were amplified from genomic DNA by means of the immunoSEQ Assay, a bias-controlled multiplex PCR. The original pipeline was this. The number of nucleated cells in each sample was estimated from the amplification of reference gene primers within the assay. To quantify the absolute abundance of each unique TCRbeta CDR3 rearrangement, sequence reads were collapsed and filtered. For each sample, productive Simpson clonality was calculated as the square root of Simpson's diversity index over productive rearrangements. TCRdb's version of the immuneACCESS table is confined to in-frame rearrangements and falls short of the full clone set. An unresolved V gene accounts for under half of the shortfall where checked; the remainder is of unknown origin. For V, J and clone size, that table is used; D and trimming come from the DNA. The table for this sample lists more than 70,000 clones; approximately 85% of them were counted only once. Around 29% of the sample lies in the top ten.

Note on this clone: Its antigen is unknown. Qualities for individual bases were not recorded, and no much larger clone is one base off.

Each collaborating institution followed its own protocols to collect whole blood in K2EDTA tubes. Collaborator samples were shipped for TCRbeta analysis as frozen whole blood, isolated PBMCs, or DNA extracted from either sample type. The rearranged segments are TRBV28 and TRBJ2-1; TRBD1 might be the D gene, on 6 matching bases. The source is a human donor in a cohort sampled during active COVID-19. Sequences were obtained from peripheral blood. The CDR3 sequence is CASSPYGQWIHNEQFF. The DNA is TGTGCCAGCAGCCCTTACGGACAGTGGATCCACAATGAGCAGTTCTTC.